The rows below give T cell receptor beta chains drawn from one sample of a study of identical twins. Using its own MiXCR run on the 5' RACE reads, TCRdb lists one record per CDR3 protein. The table has roughly 710,000 distinct CDR3 sequences, approximately 6.1% seen once. Sequenced: naive T cells sorted from blood. These TCRs come from a man aged 18 to 29 in good health. Both conserved end residues are part of each CDR3. Fields, in order: V gene, CDR3 protein.

>TRBV7-2
CASSRTGGIAKNIQYF
>TRBV28
CASSFIVYEQYF
>TRBV24-1
CATNGRTYNEQFF
>TRBV20-1
CSARPNGQVSYEQYF
>TRBV27
CASGWGPYEQYF
>TRBV5-1
CASSPRQGAEETQYF
>TRBV28
CASTSGYSGYGYTF
>TRBV6-1
CASRATSGDSSTDTQYF
>TRBV10-3
CAIGQFNSGNTIYF
>TRBV12-3/TRBV12-4
CAGSGLAGVETQYF
>TRBV12-3/TRBV12-4
CASSPNREKETQYF
>TRBV20-1
CSARDPGTSGRFRDEQFF
>TRBV27
CASSLGGLVDTGELFF
>TRBV7-9
CASSHSRGTYNEQFF
>TRBV12-3/TRBV12-4
CASNVIQGNTEAFF
>TRBV6-5
CASSYSDRGLEAFF
>TRBV20-1
CSAAGAVGAGETEAFF
>TRBV12-3/TRBV12-4
CASSPRRTEAFF
>TRBV29-1
CSVTPNTGELFF
>TRBV3-1
CASSQLGVPGANVLTF
>TRBV10-3
CASAGLGEQYF
>TRBV4-1
CASSQVGQGSDTQYF
>TRBV29-1
CSVELDRGLTDTQYF
>TRBV6-5
CASSYGPLNQETQYF
>TRBV4-1
CATKGGWGSTDTQYF
>TRBV7-3
CASSNASTDTQYF
>TRBV6-5
CASSYRGRGISSYNEQFF
>TRBV25-1
CASRGRRLPETQYF
>TRBV6-2/TRBV6-3
CASSNPAGAIFNQPQHF
>TRBV5-1
CASSLALHGANYGYTF
>TRBV11-2
CASSRPEGEQFF
>TRBV10-3
CAISIGTSGDQETQYF
>TRBV6-1
CASIRSGGSTGELFF
>TRBV6-2/TRBV6-3
CASSYHGKETQYF
>TRBV15
CATSRLWTGKDRGNEQFF
>TRBV30
CAWSVLETQYF
>TRBV6-1
CASSGGPGGFEQYF
>TRBV14
CASSQWAGVTEAFF
>TRBV20-1
CSAEGGANALTF
>TRBV7-2
CASTQRDRGAGNTIYF
>TRBV15
CATSRDLDISGYEQYF
>TRBV20-1
CSARDRDGPQYF
>TRBV18
CASSSKRDHTIYEQFF
>TRBV20-1
CSARPGANVLTF
>TRBV29-1
CSVFFRTGPGELFF
>TRBV27
CASSLGRPSGANVLTF
>TRBV18
CASSPEGYIQYF
>TRBV20-1
CSAVDSPYNEQFF
>TRBV10-3
CAIRDPSYNEQFF
>TRBV25-1
CASSVFGTGASEAFF
>TRBV2
CASSAQYSNQPQHF
>TRBV12-3/TRBV12-4
CASSPERGNEQFF
>TRBV7-9
CASSLTAGTEDYEQFF